Below, 7 T cell receptor beta chains from the same sample are listed, as sequenced in a study of cytomegalovirus exposure and HLA in healthy donors. 13 Jbeta primers and 60 Vbeta primers were used for the PCR. Assay used: immunoSEQ multiplex PCR; TCRdb lists only in-frame clones, some missing. The sample lists 100,000 to 150,000 clones, around 83% occurring once. The sequenced sample consisted of PBMCs. The receptors shown here come from a human donor in good health.

This clone showed up just once. This chain connects TRBV27 to TRBJ1-5, with D maybe TRBD1 (5 bases). Germline V gene sequence: CDR1 MNHEY, CDR2 SMNVEV (reference sequence). The CDR3 spans 15 residues. With 2 bases removed from V and 1 base from J, the gap between germline ends came to 9 bases. CDR3 DNA: TGTGCCAGCAGTTTACTCGGGGGAAGCAATCAGCCCCAGCATTTT. Amino acid sequence: CASSLLGGSNQPQHF.

The chain combines TRBV19 with TRBJ2-1; TRBD2 agrees at 11 bases. V gave up 7 bases and J gave up 7 bases; unmatched junction bases: 3. The germline V gene has CDR1 LNHDA and CDR2 SQIVND (reference sequence). The CDR3 contains 13 residues. As DNA, the CDR3 is TGTGCCAGTACGACTAGCGGGGCAAATGAGCAGTTCTTC. Translating it yields CASTTSGANEQFF.

The rearrangement links TRBV5-1 to TRBJ1-1; D perhaps matches TRBD1 (6 bases). The V end was cut by 6 bases, the J end by 4 bases, with 16 bases between. The germline V gene has CDR1 SGHRS and CDR2 YFSETQ. The CDR3 is 14 amino acids. CDR3: CASTLRQDTTEAFF. The CDR3 DNA follows: TGCGCCAGCACACTTCGACAGGACACCACTGAAGCTTTCTTT.

The rearrangement links TRBV4-2 to TRBJ2-5; 10 nucleotides align to TRBD2. The CDR3 length is 18 residues. Germline V CDR1 and CDR2: LGHNA, YNFKEQ. V shed 0 bases and J 3 bases; nucleotides not matched to a gene: 10. Here the CDR3 reads CASSQEGGVLAGEETQYF. The CDR3 bases are TGTGCCAGCAGCCAAGAAGGGGGGGTCCTAGCGGGGGAAGAGACCCAGTACTTC.

This clone appeared a few times. The gene calls are TRBV27 and TRBJ2-3; D not certain. CDR1 is MNHEY, CDR2 SMNVEV, per germline (reference sequence). The V end lost 5 bases, the J end lost 1 base, and 7 bases lay between the germline ends. This CDR3 contains 13 residues. CDR3 residues: CASSTWRTDTQYF. CDR3 bases: TGTGCCAGCAGTACGTGGCGCACAGATACGCAGTATTTT.

The chain links TRBV18 to TRBJ1-3; D gene ambiguous. Germline V gene data show CDR1 as KGHSH and CDR2 as LQKENI. The CDR3 is 15 residues long. The V and J ends lost 0 bases and 2 bases respectively, with 8 bases between them. The CDR3 region has the DNA TGTGCCAGCTCACCACCGAGGGTACCTGGAAACACCATATATTTT. As protein: CASSPPRVPGNTIYF.

The V call is TRBV19, the J call TRBJ2-2; perhaps TRBD2 as D (5 bases). CDR3 length equals 14 residues. Germline V gives CDR1 LNHDA, CDR2 SQIVND (reference sequence). V dropped 6 bases and J dropped 0 bases, with 8 bases sitting between them. DNA of the CDR3: TGTGCCAGTAGGACTACTACGAACACCGGGGAGCTGTTTTTT. Its protein product is CASRTTTNTGELFF.